These 16 T cell receptor beta chains share one sample of origin, sequenced in a study of siplizumab effects on memory and regulatory T cells. Their cognate antigens are unknown. Sequencing was performed with immunoSEQ multiplex PCR; in TCRdb, only in-frame clones are kept and a portion is missing. The data contain about 10,000 clones, around 40% of them singletons. The mixed lymphocyte reaction cells were held in coculture (37°C) for approximately 6 days. Sequencing input: CFSE-low (dividing) CD8+ T cells sorted from an allogeneic mixed lymphocyte reaction. These receptors originate from a human donor in good health; the cells came from an allogeneic mixed lymphocyte reaction.

J is TRBJ1-1 and V is TRBV4-1, with D perhaps TRBD1 (6 bases). V was pared by 5 bases and J by 3 bases, with 19 bases between. The germline gives CDR1 MGHRA, CDR2 YSYEKL. The CDR3 contains 16 residues. The CDR3 region has the DNA TGCGCCAGCAGCGCGCCTGAACAGGGACGCGACACTGAAGCTTTCTTT. Amino acid sequence: CASSAPEQGRDTEAFF.

V usage is TRBV19 and J usage is TRBJ2-7; D gene uncertain. Germline CDR1 and CDR2: LNHDA and SQIVND (reference sequence). Trimming cost V 6 bases and J 3 bases, with 12 bases left between them. This CDR3 spans 13 amino acids. Written as DNA, the CDR3 is TGTGCCAGTAGCGGCGCCAGCTACTACGAGCAGTACTTC. It translates to CASSGASYYEQYF.

In this sample, this clone is medium-sized. This rearrangement joins TRBV6-5 to TRBJ2-2, with TRBD1 matching 9 bases. Losses at the gene ends were 2 bases for V and 7 bases for J; bases not matched to a gene: 8. There are 16 residues in the CDR3. Germline assignment: CDR1 MNHEY and CDR2 SVGAGI. The CDR3 loop is CASSYTKTGGFGELFF. CDR3 in DNA: TGTGCCAGCAGTTACACCAAAACAGGGGGCTTCGGGGAGCTGTTTTTT.

This clone was recorded a few times. This chain connects TRBV11-2 to TRBJ1-1; D is ambiguous. The germline gives CDR1 SGHAT, CDR2 FQNNGV. V lost 1 base and J 1 base, leaving 4 bases between the germline ends. The CDR3 covers 13 residues. CDR3 in DNA: TGTGCCAGCAGCTTAGGACCGAACACTGAAGCTTTCTTT. Translation: CASSLGPNTEAFF.

There are a few counts of this clone. This chain uses TRBV27 with TRBJ2-3; TRBD2 is a possible D gene (5 bases). Germline V gene lookup returns CDR1 MNHEY and CDR2 SMNVEV (reference sequence). This CDR3 has 14 residues. Deletions cut 8 bases from V and 0 bases from J, with 12 bases between. CDR3 in amino acids: CASGPGFSTDTQYF. The CDR3 coding sequence is TGTGCCAGCGGACCGGGATTTAGCACAGATACGCAGTATTTT.

The chain recombines TRBV27 with TRBJ1-1; the D gene is possibly TRBD1 (6 bases). CDR3 size: 14 residues. Trimming pared 6 bases from V and 0 bases from J, leaving 11 bases between. From germline, CDR1 is MNHEY and CDR2 SMNVEV (reference sequence). CDR3 DNA sequence: TGTGCCAGCAGGAGCACAGGGCTGAACACTGAAGCTTTCTTT. Translating gives CASRSTGLNTEAFF.

CDR3 nucleotides: TGTGCCAGCAGGGACAGGGGGAGGGAAAAACTGTTTTTT. It codes for CASRDRGREKLFF. V gene TRBV6-5 combines with J gene TRBJ1-4; 10 bases match TRBD1. Trimming removed 6 bases from V and 8 bases from J; junction bases left unmatched: 3. The CDR3 runs to 13 residues. Per germline, CDR1 MNHEY and CDR2 SVGAGI.

The chain carries TRBV7-2 and TRBJ2-5; D is undetermined. V was cut by 5 bases and J by 5 bases, with 9 bases left in between. CDR3 length: 12 amino acids. Germline CDR1 is SGHTA and CDR2 is FQGNSA. In DNA form, the CDR3 reads TGTGCCAGCAGCCTGGTTGGTGAGACCCAGTACTTC. It encodes CASSLVGETQYF. The full variable domain, its missing parts supplied by reference TRBV7-2 and TRBJ2-5, is GAGVSQSPSNKVTEKGKDVELRCDPISGHTALYWYRQSLGQGLEFLIYFQGNSAPDKSGLPSDRFSAERTGGSVSTLTIQRTQQEDSAVYLCASSLVGETQYFGPGTRLLVL.

The genes are TRBV6-5 and TRBJ2-1; 7 positions agree with TRBD1. The length of the CDR3 is 15 residues. CDR1 is MNHEY, CDR2 SVGAGI, per germline. The V segment lost 5 bases and the J segment 3 bases; nucleotides outside the gene matches: 7. Here the CDR3 DNA reads TGTGCCAGCAGTATGCGAGGACAGGTCTACAATGAGCAGTTCTTC. This sequence encodes CASSMRGQVYNEQFF.

This clone appeared a few times. The chain is built from TRBV6-5 and TRBJ1-1; D is unclear. The CDR3 spans 13 residues. Trimming left V 3 bases short and J 4 bases short, with 9 bases between. The germline CDR1 and CDR2 sequences are MNHEY and SVGAGI. CDR3 nucleotides: TGTGCCAGCAGTTATCGGGTCGGCACTGAAGCTTTCTTT. The encoded protein is CASSYRVGTEAFF.

This clone was seen a handful of times. The V call is TRBV11-2, the J call TRBJ2-3; 9 nucleotides line up with TRBD2. Looked up from germline, CDR1 is SGHAT and CDR2 is FQNNGV. The CDR3 spans 15 residues. V lost 0 bases, J lost 3 bases, and 1 base stayed unmatched. This CDR3 is CASSLEAGGTDTQYF. In DNA, the CDR3 is TGTGCCAGCAGCTTAGAGGCGGGGGGGACAGATACGCAGTATTTT.

This clone was seen only once. The V and J genes are TRBV2 and TRBJ2-1; TRBD2 is a possible D gene (5 bases). The CDR3 has 12 residues. CDR1 and CDR2 (germline): SNHLY, FYNNEI. The germline V and J ends were trimmed by 7 bases and 10 bases, with 14 bases remaining between them. The CDR3 spells CASKENGIEQFF. CDR3 DNA sequence: TGTGCCAGCAAAGAAAACGGGATCGAGCAGTTCTTC. Full variable domain (outside the CDR3, taken from reference TRBV2 and TRBJ2-1): EPEVTQTPSHQVTQMGQEVILRCVPISNHLYFYWYRQILGQKVEFLVSFYNNEISEKSEIFDDQFSVERPDGSNFTLKIRSTKLEDSAMYFCASKENGIEQFFGPGTRLTVL.

This clone is termed medium-sized. The J gene is TRBJ1-2, the V gene TRBV2; 8 bases agree with TRBD1. Germline V gene data show CDR1 as SNHLY and CDR2 as FYNNEI. CDR3 length: 14 residues. J gave up 4 bases and V 6 bases, and 7 bases lay outside the gene matches. The CDR3 loop reads CASRGGQDAYGYTF. DNA for the CDR3: TGTGCCAGCAGGGGGGGACAGGACGCCTATGGCTACACCTTC.

This clone was recorded many times. The V call is TRBV10-1, the J call TRBJ2-5, with 9 bases matching TRBD1. CDR3 size: 14 residues. Germline assignment: CDR1 WNHNN and CDR2 SYGVQD (reference sequence). After removal of 5 bases from V and 5 bases from J, the junction contained 6 bases not matched to a gene. The CDR3 region is CASSNRGRGETQYF. The CDR3, as DNA: TGCGCCAGCAGTAACAGGGGGCGAGGGGAGACCCAGTACTTC.

By sample fraction, this clone is medium-sized (0.01 to 0.1%). The V and J genes are TRBV27 and TRBJ2-1; TRBD2 agrees at 8 bases. Germline assignment: CDR1 MNHEY and CDR2 SMNVEV (reference sequence). The CDR3 loop spans 16 amino acids. Trimming took 2 bases from V and 8 from J; bases not matched to a gene: 11. CDR3 region: CASSLGGGGIGYEQFF. The CDR3 DNA sequence: TGTGCCAGCAGTTTAGGTGGCGGGGGGATTGGATATGAGCAGTTCTTC.

This clone was counted only a few times. The chain combines TRBV6-5 with TRBJ1-1; D is ambiguous. The length of the CDR3 is 13 residues. Trimming pared 2 bases from V and 7 bases from J, leaving 11 bases between. Germline V gives CDR1 MNHEY, CDR2 SVGAGI. The DNA of the CDR3 is TGTGCCAGCAGTTACGTAGGGTGGGATGAAGCTTTCTTT. Translating gives CASSYVGWDEAFF.